A single T cell receptor beta chain is shown here with its context. Its antigen remains unidentified. The germline V gene encodes CDR1 MDHEN and CDR2 SYDVKM. This CDR3 comprises 14 residues. Deletions cut 2 bases from V and 6 bases from J, with 11 bases between. Exposure to brentuximab vedotin varied, and each patient had relapsed following autologous stem cell transplantation. Complete response, partial response or progressive disease were the best responses. These data belong to a study of PD-1 blockade in classical Hodgkin lymphoma. Study-wide context: Intravenous delivery of nivolumab at 3 mg/kg to patients occurred every 2 weeks.

Method: immunoSEQ multiplex PCR; TCRdb's copy keeps in-frame clones and lacks some. Altogether about 14,000 clones are present, around four fifths being singletons, with the ten largest covering approximately 25%. Findings and caveats of the study: Reported baseline diversity: healthy donors highest, relapsed/refractory patients lowest. Patients with a complete response exhibited baseline diversity comparable to newly diagnosed patients.

The source is a human donor with classical Hodgkin lymphoma. The starting material was peripheral blood mononuclear cells (PBMCs), obtained before the second cycle of nivolumab. The genes are TRBV28 and TRBJ2-1; no clear D. The CDR3 sequence: CASSLGSGRNEQFF. The CDR3 nucleotides are TGTGCCAGCAGTTTAGGCTCAGGTCGCAATGAGCAGTTCTTC.